This TCR beta chain was captured by sequencing in a study of cytotoxic CD8 clonotypes in ibrutinib-treated CLL. The V gene lost 2 bases and the J gene lost 4 bases, with 10 bases spanning the gap. Germline V lookup: CDR1 SGHRS, CDR2 YFSETQ. The CDR3 has 13 residues. Concerning this clone itself: The antigen is unknown.

General observations from the study: Clonality increased at ibrutinib response, then returned toward baseline at progression.

Here immunoSEQ multiplex PCR was the method, and the copy in TCRdb shows in-frame clones only, minus some. The table has about 160,000 clones, 84% seen once. The specimen comprised PBMCs, sampled after 24 months of ibrutinib treatment. This TCR came from a human donor with chronic lymphocytic leukemia. The chain employs TRBV5-1 and TRBJ2-7; TRBD2 is a possible D gene (5 bases). CDR3 coding DNA: TGCGCCAGCAGCTTTTCTCGAGGGTACGAGCAGTACTTC. It is translated as CASSFSRGYEQYF.